These T cell receptor beta chains were read from a single sample in a study of cytomegalovirus exposure and HLA in healthy donors. The assay was immunoSEQ multiplex PCR, and TCRdb's table has in-frame clones only and misses some. The table has about 90,000 clones, about four fifths seen once; the top ten hold around 2.3%. The sequencing input was PBMCs. The receptor set was obtained from a man aged 18 to 29 in good health and CMV-seronegative. CDR3s include the opening cysteine and the closing phenylalanine or tryptophan. A D gene is named only where the DNA matches it firmly. For some rows the clone size is stated as once, few or many, or as a class when expanded; others skip it.

TRBV5-5	.	.	TRBJ1-2	CASSTRTETNYGYTF	TGTGCCAGCAGCACGCGGACAGAAACTAACTATGGCTACACCTTC
TRBV5-1	.	TRBD2	TRBJ2-7	CASSPAGTSIDEQYF	TGCGCCAGCAGTCCCGCCGGGACTAGTATTGACGAGCAGTACTTC
TRBV10-3	.	.	TRBJ2-5	CAITPGHLKETQYF	TGTGCCATCACCCCGGGACACTTAAAAGAGACCCAGTACTTC
TRBV5-1	few	TRBD1	TRBJ2-6	CASRLGGYGANVLTF	TGCGCCAGCAGGCTAGGGGGCTATGGGGCCAACGTCCTGACTTTC
TRBV2	.	.	TRBJ2-1	CASSRRPPGYNEQFF	TGTGCCAGCAGCCGACGACCCCCGGGCTACAATGAGCAGTTCTTC
TRBV23-1	medium-sized	.	TRBJ1-1	CASSPEVTEAFF	TGCGCCAGCAGTCCGGAGGTAACTGAAGCTTTCTTT
TRBV4-1	.	.	TRBJ1-4	CASSQVSPGREKLFF	TGCGCCAGCAGCCAAGTTTCCCCAGGGCGGGAAAAACTGTTTTTT
TRBV5-3	.	.	TRBJ2-1	CARSCRGQGVTNEQFF	TGTGCCAGAAGCTGCCGGGGGCAGGGGGTGACCAATGAGCAGTTCTTC
TRBV15	.	.	TRBJ2-1	CATSRDRQTVNNEQFF	TGTGCCACCAGCAGAGATCGTCAGACAGTGAACAATGAGCAGTTCTTC
TRBV7-3	.	.	TRBJ2-3	CASSAKLAGRDTQYF	TGTGCCAGCAGCGCCAAACTAGCCGGGAGAGATACGCAGTATTTT
TRBV10-3	.	.	TRBJ2-1	CAISEGGGKPSDEQFF	TGTGCCATCAGTGAAGGGGGGGGAAAGCCGTCGGATGAGCAGTTCTTC
TRBV5-1	.	.	TRBJ1-2	CASSLTGGEDYGYTF	TGCGCCAGCAGCTTGACTGGAGGGGAGGACTATGGCTACACCTTC
TRBV10-2	.	TRBD1	TRBJ2-7	CASSESGTGSNEQYF	TGCGCCAGCAGTGAGTCGGGGACAGGGAGTAACGAGCAGTACTTC
TRBV28	once	.	TRBJ2-7	CASSSFVDSDLPYEQYF	TGTGCCAGCAGTTCCTTTGTGGACAGTGACCTTCCCTACGAGCAGTACTTC
TRBV5-1	once	TRBD2	TRBJ2-7	CASSLLAGDEQYF	TGCGCCAGCAGCTTACTAGCGGGCGACGAGCAGTACTTC
TRBV27	.	TRBD1	TRBJ1-2	CASRTGQGFGYTF	TGTGCCAGCAGGACAGGACAGGGTTTCGGCTACACCTTC
TRBV28	.	.	TRBJ1-5	CASRSRAPNQPQHF	TGTGCCAGCAGGAGCAGGGCCCCCAATCAGCCCCAGCATTTT
TRBV18	.	.	TRBJ1-1	CASSPQYVVNTEAFF	TGTGCCAGCTCACCCCAGTATGTCGTAAACACTGAAGCTTTCTTT
TRBV7-7	.	TRBD2	TRBJ2-3	CASSLGTSGTDTQYF	TGTGCTAGCAGTCTTGGGACTAGCGGGACAGATACGCAGTATTTT
TRBV5-5	.	TRBD1	TRBJ1-1	CASSEGDRYSAEAFF	TGTGCCAGCAGCGAGGGGGACAGGTATAGCGCTGAAGCTTTCTTT
TRBV28	once	.	TRBJ2-7	CASTPRRGTYYEQYF	TGTGCCAGCACTCCCCGCCGCGGGACCTATTACGAGCAGTACTTC
TRBV27	once	TRBD1	TRBJ1-5	CASSYRGRNQPQHF	TGTGCCAGCAGTTACAGGGGTCGCAATCAGCCCCAGCATTTT
TRBV29-1	.	.	TRBJ2-3	CSTASATDTQYF	TGCAGCACCGCGAGCGCAACAGATACGCAGTATTTT
TRBV5-1	once	.	TRBJ2-7	CASSLAAAGEQYF	TGCGCCAGCAGCTTGGCAGCGGCGGGCGAGCAGTACTTC
TRBV6-4	.	TRBD2	TRBJ2-2	CASSDTGLDSGELFF	TGTGCCAGCAGTGACACGGGACTAGATTCCGGGGAGCTGTTTTTT
TRBV19	once	TRBD1	TRBJ1-5	CASTQGRNFGAQPQHF	TGTGCCAGCACACAGGGGAGGAATTTTGGTGCTCAGCCCCAGCATTTT
TRBV30	once	.	TRBJ1-5	CAWGPNQPQHF	TGTGCCTGGGGGCCTAACCAGCCCCAGCATTTT
TRBV7-2	.	TRBD2	TRBJ2-7	CASSSAGVRYEQYF	TGTGCCAGCAGCTCCGCGGGGGTGCGCTACGAGCAGTACTTC
TRBV4-1	.	TRBD1	TRBJ1-2	CASSQDERGPYGYTF	TGCGCCAGCAGCCAAGACGAAAGGGGGCCCTATGGCTACACCTTC
TRBV7-2	.	.	TRBJ2-5	CASSLALARQETQYF	TGTGCCAGCAGCTTAGCGCTAGCGCGTCAAGAGACCCAGTACTTC
TRBV7-9	.	TRBD1	TRBJ2-7	CASSLTGPSSYEQYF	TGTGCCAGCAGCTTGACAGGGCCCAGCTCCTACGAGCAGTACTTC
TRBV27	.	.	TRBJ1-1	CASSSRAGEAFF	TGTGCCAGCAGTTCTCGGGCAGGGGAAGCTTTCTTT
TRBV5-1	few	.	TRBJ2-5	CASSLGVQRTTQETQYF	TGCGCCAGCAGCTTGGGGGTCCAAAGGACTACCCAAGAGACCCAGTACTTC
TRBV6-5	.	TRBD2	TRBJ2-7	CASSYLSGGSYEQYF	TGTGCCAGCAGTTACCTTAGCGGGGGCTCCTACGAGCAGTACTTC
TRBV12-5	once	TRBD2	TRBJ2-3	CASGSGRGTDTQYF	TGTGCTAGTGGCTCAGGGAGGGGCACAGATACGCAGTATTTT
TRBV30	.	.	TRBJ1-1	CAWSGYGTEAFF	TGTGCCTGGAGTGGGTACGGCACTGAAGCTTTCTTT
TRBV29-1	.	TRBD1	TRBJ2-7	CSVATGSSYEQYF	TGCAGCGTGGCGACAGGGAGCTCCTACGAGCAGTACTTC
TRBV7-2	.	.	TRBJ2-1	CASSLPLALNEQFF	TGTGCCAGCAGCTTACCACTAGCTTTAAATGAGCAGTTCTTC
TRBV6-5	.	.	TRBJ2-3	CASSYFQGRTDTQYF	TGTGCCAGCAGTTACTTCCAGGGCCGCACAGATACGCAGTATTTT
TRBV11-3	.	.	TRBJ1-1	CASSLGGHKAFF	TGTGCCAGCTCCCTAGGGGGACATAAGGCTTTCTTT
TRBV14	.	TRBD1	TRBJ2-3	CASSQTGFTDTQYF	TGTGCCAGCAGCCAGACAGGGTTCACAGATACGCAGTATTTT
TRBV7-6	.	TRBD1	TRBJ1-2	CASSLEGAWGNYGYTF	TGTGCCAGCAGCTTAGAGGGGGCGTGGGGTAACTATGGCTACACCTTC